The 29 T cell receptor beta chains in this list originate from one sample, sequenced in a study of T-cell reconstitution after alpha-beta-depleted transplantation in children. TCRbeta library construction was performed incorporating unique molecular identifiers. TCRdb processed the PCR reads anew with MiXCR; each CDR3 protein has one entry. In the table there are approximately 110,000 distinct CDR3 sequences, 23% of which are singletons. The sample consisted of PBMCs, mostly from graft donor cells, taken 180 days after TCRalphabeta/CD19-depleted stem cell transplant. The source is a male patient aged 2 to 10 who had a stem cell transplant for chronic granulomatous disease, so the T cells may come from the graft donor.

The gene calls are TRBV5-1 and TRBJ1-2; unclear D gene. The CDR3 loop spans 13 amino acids. CDR1 SGHRS and CDR2 YFSETQ come from the germline V gene. With 0 bases removed from V and 4 bases from J, the gap between germline ends came to 7 bases. Written as DNA, the CDR3 is TGCGCCAGCAGCTTGGTTCCGGGCTATGGCTACACCTTC. It is translated as CASSLVPGYGYTF.

This clonotype was seen a few times. J is TRBJ2-3 and V is TRBV5-1; D ambiguous. The V gene's germline CDR1 is SGHRS and CDR2 YFSETQ. Trimming cost V 1 base and J 5 bases, with 8 bases left between them. This CDR3 is built from 13 residues. The CDR3 reads CASSLIRVDTQYF. The CDR3 DNA follows: TGCGCCAGCAGCTTGATAAGGGTAGATACGCAGTATTTT.

This clonotype was observed many times. The V and J genes are TRBV30 and TRBJ2-1; 12 bases line up with TRBD2. Germline CDR1 reads GTSNPN; CDR2 reads SVGIG (reference sequence). Trimming took 0 bases from V and 4 from J; bases not matched to a gene: 1. The CDR3 spans 15 residues. The CDR3 region is CAWSVGLAGYNEQFF. The CDR3 region has the DNA TGTGCCTGGAGTGTCGGACTAGCGGGATACAATGAGCAGTTCTTC.

The chain is built from TRBV4-2 and TRBJ2-7, with D perhaps assigned TRBD1 or TRBD2 (5 bases each). The ends were cut back, 2 bases at V and 3 bases at J, with 11 bases in the middle. Looked up from germline, CDR1 is LGHNA and CDR2 is YNFKEQ. The CDR3 has 14 amino acids. CDR3 protein: CASSQTEDNYEQYF. The CDR3 DNA sequence: TGTGCCAGCAGCCAAACGGAGGACAACTACGAGCAGTACTTC.

This clonotype appeared many times. The genes are TRBV29-1 and TRBJ2-1; 10 nucleotides align to TRBD2. The trim removed 5 bases at V and 4 bases at J, leaving 5 bases unmatched. Germline loops: CDR1 SQVTM, CDR2 ANQGSEA. The length of the CDR3 is 14 residues. The CDR3 sequence is CSVCGLAEYNEQFF. CDR3 nucleotide sequence: TGCAGCGTTTGCGGACTAGCGGAGTACAATGAGCAGTTCTTC.

This chain links TRBV29-1 with TRBJ2-7, with 11 bases aligning to TRBD2. The CDR3 has 16 amino acids. J lost 3 bases, V lost 0 bases, and 7 bases had no gene match. Looked up from germline, CDR1 is SQVTM and CDR2 is ANQGSEA. The CDR3 protein is CSVEELAGEGFYEQYF. For the CDR3, the DNA is TGCAGCGTTGAAGAACTAGCGGGAGAGGGTTTCTACGAGCAGTACTTC.

This clonotype has at least ten counts. The V call is TRBV7-3, the J call TRBJ2-7; either TRBD1 or TRBD2 may supply D (5 bases each). The germline V gene has CDR1 SGHTA and CDR2 FQGTGA. The CDR3 has 12 residues. V was clipped by 3 bases and J by 6 bases, with 9 bases between them. The CDR3, as DNA: TGTGCCAGCAGCTTTCATGGGGGCGAGCAGTACTTC. Translating it yields CASSFHGGEQYF.

This clonotype was detected many times. This chain links TRBV29-1 with TRBJ2-1, with 7 positions matching TRBD1. CDR3 length: 12 residues. V lost 4 bases and J lost 4; bases outside the gene matches: 1. CDR1 SQVTM and CDR2 ANQGSEA come from the germline V gene. This chain's CDR3 is CSVVRGYNEQFF. The DNA of the CDR3 is TGCAGCGTTGTCAGGGGGTACAATGAGCAGTTCTTC.

The CDR3 DNA reads TGTGCCACCAGTTGGGGTTGGGGGCGCGGTAGTGAGCAGTTCTTC. Its translation: CATSWGWGRGSEQFF. This chain connects TRBV24-1 to TRBJ2-1, with D maybe TRBD1 (6 bases). CDR1 and CDR2 from the germline V gene are KGHDR and SFDVKD. V lost 6 bases, J lost 9 bases, and 20 bases lay in between. The CDR3 extends over 15 amino acids.

The chain carries TRBV12-3 or TRBV12-4 and TRBJ1-1; TRBD1 is a possible D gene (6 bases). V lost 1 base and J lost 1, with 7 bases in between. The CDR3 contains 14 residues. CDR3 nucleotides: TGTGCCAGCAGTTTAGGGACAGAGAACACTGAAGCTTTCTTT. It specifies CASSLGTENTEAFF.

The CDR3 region is CASSQPPFNEQFF. The CDR3 DNA is TGTGCCAGCAGCCAACCTCCGTTCAATGAGCAGTTCTTC. The chain combines TRBV5-5 with TRBJ2-1; D unresolved. The CDR3 is 13 amino acids. The germline V and J ends were trimmed by 4 bases and 6 bases, with 11 bases remaining between them. Per the germline V gene, CDR1 is SGHKS and CDR2 is YYEKEE (reference sequence).

In this sample, this clonotype turned up a few times. The V gene is TRBV19, the J gene TRBJ2-2; D is possibly TRBD1 (7 bases). CDR3 length: 15 residues. V lost 5 bases, J lost 7 bases, and 17 bases lay in between. Germline V gene sequence: CDR1 LNHDA, CDR2 SQIVND (reference sequence). The chain's CDR3 is CASSWRGQVIGELFF. The DNA for the CDR3 is TGTGCCAGTAGTTGGAGGGGGCAGGTGATCGGGGAGCTGTTTTTT.

This clonotype was counted between two and nine times. This rearrangement joins TRBV12-3 or TRBV12-4 to TRBJ2-3; weak D call: TRBD2 (6 bases). The V and J ends lost 5 bases and 5 bases respectively, with 8 bases between them. There are 12 residues in the CDR3. The chain's CDR3 is CASSPGLDTQYF. The CDR3, as DNA: TGTGCCAGCAGTCCGGGACTAGATACGCAGTATTTT.

The rearrangement uses TRBV7-2 and TRBJ1-2, with D unclear. V was cut by 5 bases and J by 3 bases, with 19 bases left in between. Germline V gene lookup returns CDR1 SGHTA and CDR2 FQGNSA. There are 16 residues in the CDR3. CDR3 nucleotides: TGTGCCAGCAGCCCTTGGGTGGGGAGTCTTGACTATGGCTACACCTTC. Residues: CASSPWVGSLDYGYTF.

This clonotype was observed at least ten times. The chain combines TRBV12-3 or TRBV12-4 with TRBJ1-1; D is undetermined. V shed 0 bases and J shed 2 bases, with 1 base lying between them. CDR3 length: 12 residues. CDR3 region: CASSLANTEAFF. The CDR3 DNA follows: TGTGCCAGCAGTTTAGCAAACACTGAAGCTTTCTTT.

The V and J genes are TRBV12-3 or TRBV12-4 and TRBJ2-7, with D tentatively TRBD2 (5 bases). This CDR3 contains 12 residues. V was clipped by 2 bases and J by 6 bases, with 8 bases between them. The CDR3 sequence is CASSLYAGEQYF. For the CDR3, the DNA is TGTGCCAGCAGTTTATACGCGGGCGAGCAGTACTTC.

This clonotype has a handful of counts. The J gene is TRBJ2-7, the V gene TRBV7-3, with a tentative D call TRBD1 (6 bases). The CDR3 extends over 16 amino acids. From germline, CDR1 is SGHTA and CDR2 FQGTGA. Deletions cut 0 bases from V and 0 bases from J, with 12 bases between. As DNA, the CDR3 is TGTGCCAGCAGCTTAACATGGACAGCGACCTCCTACGAGCAGTACTTC. This encodes CASSLTWTATSYEQYF.

This clonotype turned up a few times. CDR3 in DNA: TGTGCCACTAGGAGACTAGCGGGATCTGAGCAGTTCTTC. Amino acids: CATRRLAGSEQFF. The V gene is TRBV24-1, the J gene TRBJ2-1, with TRBD2 matching 11 bases. After removal of 10 bases from V and 9 bases from J, the junction contained 7 bases not matched to a gene. Germline V gene lookup returns CDR1 KGHDR and CDR2 SFDVKD. This CDR3 is built from 13 residues.

This rearrangement joins TRBV6-5 to TRBJ2-7; D is possibly TRBD1 or TRBD2 (6 bases each). Germline V CDR1 and CDR2: MNHEY, SVGAGI. The CDR3 consists of 15 residues. V lost 0 bases to trimming and J lost 3 bases, with 12 bases between them. The DNA for the CDR3 is TGTGCCAGCAGTTACTCACTGGGGGGCGGCTACGAGCAGTACTTC. It is translated as CASSYSLGGGYEQYF.

The count of this clonotype is one. This chain uses TRBV7-7 with TRBJ2-2, with D possibly called TRBD1 or TRBD2 (5 bases each). This CDR3 has 12 amino acids. Germline V lookup: CDR1 SSHAT, CDR2 FNYEAQ (reference sequence). CDR3 bases: TGTGCTACTGGGTGGGGACCCGGGGAGCTGTTTTTT. This gives the protein CATGWGPGELFF.

This clonotype was found a few times. The V and J genes are TRBV5-1 and TRBJ2-7, with D possibly matching TRBD1 (7 bases). Germline CDR1 SGHRS, CDR2 YFSETQ. The CDR3 contains 17 residues. Trimming stripped 5 bases from V and 3 bases from J, with 24 bases between. This CDR3 is CASSFRNAGQYRYEQYF. CDR3 nucleotide sequence: TGCGCCAGCAGTTTTAGAAACGCGGGACAGTACCGCTACGAGCAGTACTTC.

The V gene is TRBV7-2, the J gene TRBJ1-2; D remains unclear. The CDR3 has 13 residues. Looked up from germline, CDR1 is SGHTA and CDR2 is FQGNSA. Trimming removed 1 base at V and 10 bases at J, with 13 bases between. CDR3 bases: TGTGCCAGCAGCTTAGTTCTGGGGAGGTTCTACACCTTC. Amino acids: CASSLVLGRFYTF. The full variable domain, its missing parts supplied by reference TRBV7-2 and TRBJ1-2, is GAGVSQSPSNKVTEKGKDVELRCDPISGHTALYWYRQSLGQGLEFLIYFQGNSAPDKSGLPSDRFSAERTGGSVSTLTIQRTQQEDSAVYLCASSLVLGRFYTFGSGTRLTVV.

The J gene is TRBJ1-1, the V gene TRBV10-1; D perhaps matches TRBD1 (5 bases). The CDR3 sequence is 13 residues long. CDR1 and CDR2 (germline): WNHNN, SYGVQD (reference sequence). V was shortened by 0 bases and J by 8 bases, with 10 bases between the two germline ends. CDR3 nucleotide sequence: TGCGCCAGCAGTGAGTCGGCGTCAGGGGAAGCTTTCTTT. It codes for CASSESASGEAFF.

The V gene is TRBV10-3, the J gene TRBJ2-3, with 11 bases fitting TRBD2. V lost 5 bases to trimming and J lost 3 bases; unmatched junction nucleotides: 4. The CDR3 is 15 amino acids. Germline CDR1 and CDR2: ENHRY and SYGVKD. CDR3 nucleotides: TGTGCCATCAGTCAACTAGCGGGGGTGACAGATACGCAGTATTTT. Translating it yields CAISQLAGVTDTQYF.

This clonotype was recorded a few times. This rearrangement joins TRBV7-9 to TRBJ2-5; TRBD1 or TRBD2 may be the D gene (6 bases each). The CDR3 is 15 amino acids. Germline V gene sequence: CDR1 SEHNR, CDR2 FQNEAQ (reference sequence). Trimming left V 5 bases short and J 1 base short, with 14 bases between. The CDR3 DNA reads TGTGCCAGCAGCAGCGATGGGGGGCCCCAAGAGACCCAGTACTTC. This translates into CASSSDGGPQETQYF. The variable domain in full, with the rest retrieved from reference TRBV7-9 and TRBJ2-5, is DTGVSQNPRHKITKRGQNVTFRCDPISEHNRLYWYRQTLGQGPEFLTYFQNEAQLEKSRLLSDRFSAERPKGSFSTLEIQRTEQGDSAMYLCASSSDGGPQETQYFGPGTRLLVL.

This chain joins TRBV7-2 and TRBJ2-5; 7 bases are a match to TRBD2. Germline CDR1 SGHTA, CDR2 FQGNSA. Trimming at V came to 5 bases and at J to 9 bases, leaving 12 bases not matched to a gene. The CDR3 is 14 amino acids. The CDR3 region has the DNA TGTGCCAGCAGCCCCTCTAGCGGCACGAGGGCCCAGTACTTC. The encoded protein is CASSPSSGTRAQYF. Drawing the rest from reference TRBV7-2 and TRBJ2-5, the complete variable domain is GAGVSQSPSNKVTEKGKDVELRCDPISGHTALYWYRQSLGQGLEFLIYFQGNSAPDKSGLPSDRFSAERTGGSVSTLTIQRTQQEDSAVYLCASSPSSGTRAQYFGPGTRLLVL.

The chain couples TRBV6-1 to TRBJ2-1, with D possibly matching TRBD2 (6 bases). Germline values: CDR1 MNHNS, CDR2 SASEGT. The CDR3 has 11 amino acids. V was cut by 6 bases and J by 13 bases, with 13 bases left in between. The CDR3 nucleotides are TGTGCCAGCAGCACGGGACTCCTCCAGTTCTTC. Translated, it gives CASSTGLLQFF.

J is TRBJ2-7 and V is TRBV15, with 13 bases identical to TRBD2. J gave up 6 bases and V 9 bases, and 5 bases lay outside the gene matches. This CDR3 has 13 amino acids. CDR1 and CDR2 (germline): LNHNV, YYDKDF (reference sequence). CDR3 sequence reads: CATRTSGSPEQYF. As DNA, the CDR3 is TGTGCCACTAGGACTAGCGGGAGTCCCGAGCAGTACTTC.

This clonotype was detected only a few times. The V call is TRBV5-6, the J call TRBJ2-1, with 10 bases identical to TRBD2. The CDR3 extends over 15 amino acids. V was pared by 2 bases and J by 4 bases, with 3 bases of the junction left unmatched. The germline V gene has CDR1 SGHDT and CDR2 YYEEEE. The CDR3 bases are TGTGCCAGCAGCTTTGGGACTAGCGTGTACAATGAGCAGTTCTTC. This gives the protein CASSFGTSVYNEQFF.